The 19 T cell receptor beta chains below all came from one sample that was sequenced in a study of T cell repertoires in cytomegalovirus infection. One entry per CDR3 protein results from TCRdb running MiXCR on the reads. The sample records approximately 700,000 distinct CDR3 sequences, approximately 40% being singletons. Sequences were obtained from PBMCs. These receptors were taken from a human donor in good health (CMV status not recorded). Some clones in this sample may be carry-over from other donors' samples.

CDR3 DNA: TGTGCCAGCAGCTTAGCGGGACCTACCCGGATAGCCTACAATGAGCAGTTCTTC. Amino acids: CASSLAGPTRIAYNEQFF. The chain employs TRBV7-9 and TRBJ2-1; D possibly matches TRBD1 or TRBD2 (5 bases each). The CDR3 loop spans 18 amino acids. CDR1 and CDR2 from the germline V gene are SEHNR and FQNEAQ (reference sequence). V was cut by 0 bases and J by 2 bases, with 17 bases left in between.

This clonotype was detected a few times. V usage is TRBV4-1 and J usage is TRBJ1-2; D remains unclear. This CDR3 is built from 12 residues. The V end was cut by 1 base, the J end by 5 bases, with 5 bases between. The germline gives CDR1 MGHRA, CDR2 YSYEKL. DNA of the CDR3: TGCGCCAGCAGCCAAGGGGAGTATGGCTACACCTTC. As protein: CASSQGEYGYTF.

This clonotype occurred many times. The genes are TRBV7-9 and TRBJ2-4, with D unresolved. Trimming removed 1 base at V and 6 bases at J, with 7 bases between. Germline values: CDR1 SEHNR, CDR2 FQNEAQ (reference sequence). The CDR3 loop spans 13 amino acids. As DNA, the CDR3 is TGTGCCAGCAGCTTAGGATCAGCAAACATTCAGTACTTC. Amino acids: CASSLGSANIQYF.

The chain uses TRBV18 and TRBJ2-7; maybe TRBD2 (5 bases). V lost 0 bases to trimming and J lost 0 bases, with 12 bases between them. This CDR3 region has 16 residues. The germline V gene encodes CDR1 KGHSH and CDR2 LQKENI. In nucleotides, the CDR3 is TGTGCCAGCTCACCACCGTCAGGACTGAGCTCCTACGAGCAGTACTTC. It encodes CASSPPSGLSSYEQYF.

The table lists this clonotype with a few counts. J is TRBJ2-1 and V is TRBV19; 7 positions agree with TRBD1. This CDR3 region has 14 residues. Losses at the gene ends were 10 bases for V and 0 bases for J; bases not matched to a gene: 6. Germline-derived CDR1 and CDR2 are LNHDA and SQIVND (reference sequence). The CDR3 sequence: CATTGAPSYNEQFF. The CDR3 DNA is TGTGCCACTACAGGGGCCCCCTCCTACAATGAGCAGTTCTTC.

This clonotype was seen a handful of times. The rearrangement joins TRBV6-1 to TRBJ1-6; D is perhaps TRBD1 (5 bases). CDR3 length: 14 amino acids. Germline lookup yields CDR1 MNHNS and CDR2 SASEGT. Trimming took off 2 bases at V and 10 bases at J, with 12 bases between the two ends. This CDR3 is CASSERLGTSPLHF. The CDR3, as DNA: TGTGCCAGCAGTGAAAGGCTCGGGACCTCACCCCTCCACTTT.

This clonotype appeared many times. The chain carries TRBV7-2 and TRBJ2-2, with D possibly matching TRBD1 (5 bases). This CDR3 has 16 amino acids. Per the germline V gene, CDR1 is SGHTA and CDR2 is FQGNSA. V lost 0 bases and J 7 bases, leaving 15 bases between the germline ends. The CDR3 here is CASSLAVGQGGGELFF. In DNA form, the CDR3 reads TGTGCCAGCAGCTTAGCGGTCGGGCAGGGCGGCGGGGAGCTGTTTTTT.

The chain is built from TRBV28 and TRBJ2-3; D call uncertain. The CDR3 runs to 17 residues. Germline V gene lookup returns CDR1 MDHEN and CDR2 SYDVKM. V dropped 5 bases and J dropped 1 base, with 19 bases sitting between them. This chain's CDR3 is CASSPPGVAAGTDTQYF. CDR3 DNA: TGTGCCAGCAGTCCGCCGGGCGTGGCGGCCGGCACAGATACGCAGTATTTT.

The CDR3 protein is CSVLRPRDNYGYTF. Here the CDR3 DNA reads TGCAGTGTCCTCCGACCGAGGGATAACTATGGCTACACCTTC. The genes are TRBV20-1 and TRBJ1-2; D unresolved. V lost 7 bases to trimming and J lost 1 base, with 16 bases between them. The CDR3 is made up of 14 amino acids. The germline gives CDR1 DFQATT, CDR2 SNEGSKA (reference sequence).

The rearrangement links TRBV28 to TRBJ2-7; 10 bases line up with TRBD2. The V and J ends lost 5 bases and 4 bases, in that order; junction bases with no gene match: 8. This CDR3 contains 15 residues. Germline CDR1 is MDHEN and CDR2 is SYDVKM. CDR3 DNA: TGTGCCAGCAGTCCTCTAGCGGGAGCCGGTTACGAGCAGTACTTC. Protein product: CASSPLAGAGYEQYF. The full variable domain, with the rest looked up from reference TRBV28 and TRBJ2-7, is DVKVTQSSRYLVKRTGEKVFLECVQDMDHENMFWYRQDPGLGLRLIYFSYDVKMKEKGDIPEGYSVSREKKERFSLILESASTNQTSMYLCASSPLAGAGYEQYFGPGTRLTVT.

This clonotype has a handful of counts. The chain carries TRBV2 and TRBJ2-3, with 9 bases lining up with TRBD2. Looked up from germline, CDR1 is SNHLY and CDR2 is FYNNEI. V lost 7 bases, J lost 4 bases, and 3 bases stayed unmatched. The CDR3 runs 13 residues. CDR3 loop: CASIAGGADTQYF. The DNA of the CDR3 is TGTGCCAGCATCGCGGGGGGGGCAGATACGCAGTATTTT.

In regard to this clonotype: A read error may produce the germline difference seen at one junction end. The V and J genes are TRBV9 and TRBJ2-7, with 8 bases aligning to TRBD1. The CDR3 has 15 amino acids. Germline V lookup: CDR1 SGDLS, CDR2 YYNGEE. CDR3 DNA: TGTGCCAGCAGCGAGGGGGACAGGTGGAGCGACGAGCAGTCCTTC. This codes for CASSEGDRWSDEQSF.

J is TRBJ1-6 and V is TRBV20-1; 7 nucleotides match TRBD1. Germline V gene lookup returns CDR1 DFQATT and CDR2 SNEGSKA (reference sequence). The length of the CDR3 is 13 residues. Germline trimming cut 3 bases from V and 7 bases from J; bases unmatched to any gene: 3. CDR3 amino acids: CSARGTVNSPLHF. Written as DNA, the CDR3 is TGCAGTGCTAGGGGGACAGTAAATTCACCCCTCCACTTT.

This chain links TRBV28 with TRBJ2-1; D possibly corresponds to TRBD2 (6 bases). V was shortened by 4 bases and J by 1 base, with 26 bases between the two germline ends. The CDR3 extends over 20 amino acids. Germline lookup yields CDR1 MDHEN and CDR2 SYDVKM. The CDR3 DNA is TGTGCCAGCAGTTCCCCCGGGACGTTCTCGACTAGGGGATCCTACAATGAGCAGTTCTTC. Protein product: CASSSPGTFSTRGSYNEQFF.

This chain connects TRBV4-1 to TRBJ2-7, with 7 bases matching TRBD1. Germline CDR1 MGHRA, CDR2 YSYEKL. V trimming: 0 bases; J trimming: 1 base; junction bases outside the gene matches: 6. This CDR3 spans 16 amino acids. CDR3 region: CASSQERDRASYEQYF. CDR3 DNA: TGCGCCAGCAGCCAAGAACGAGACAGGGCTTCCTACGAGCAGTACTTC.

This chain links TRBV7-6 with TRBJ1-1, with no clear D. This CDR3 comprises 15 residues. Germline CDR1 reads SGHVS; CDR2 reads FNYEAQ. V was clipped by 5 bases and J by 5 bases, with 18 bases between them. The CDR3 DNA sequence: TGTGCCAGCAGCCGCCCTAGTTCGGGGAGGACTGAAGCTTTCTTT. This translates into CASSRPSSGRTEAFF.

This clonotype was observed a few times. The rearrangement joins TRBV6-2 or TRBV6-3 to TRBJ1-1; possible D gene TRBD1, 5 bases. Germline values: CDR1 MNHEY, CDR2 SVGEGT. The CDR3 is 13 residues long. The V end was cut by 7 bases, the J end by 4 bases, with 13 bases between. Here the CDR3 DNA reads TGTGCCAGCACCTTAAACGGGGGCACTGAAGCTTTCTTT. This translates into CASTLNGGTEAFF.

The V call is TRBV7-9, the J call TRBJ1-4; D gene ambiguous. This CDR3 is 16 amino acids long. Trimming cost V 2 bases and J 0 bases, with 10 bases left between them. Germline V gene sequence: CDR1 SEHNR, CDR2 FQNEAQ (reference sequence). In DNA, the CDR3 is TGTGCCAGCAGCTTAAACCTCAGAGCAACTAATGAAAAACTGTTTTTT. It codes for CASSLNLRATNEKLFF.

Details on this clonotype: A read error may produce the germline difference seen at one junction end. The V and J genes are TRBV7-9 and TRBJ2-3; 9 nucleotides agree with TRBD2. The CDR3 is made up of 17 amino acids. CDR1 and CDR2 (germline): SEHNR, FQNEAQ (reference sequence). CDR3 region: CASSPFPNSGRTDTQYF. The CDR3, as DNA: TGTGCTAGCAGCCCTTTCCCTAACAGCGGGAGGACAGATACGCAGTATTTT.